This entry lists 29 T cell receptor beta chains sequenced from one sample in a study of blood T cell repertoires in COVID-19. The data were produced by immunoSEQ multiplex PCR, yet TCRdb's version contains in-frame clones alone and is incomplete. Of approximately 90,000 clones in the sample, approximately 82% were seen once. Sequencing input: peripheral blood. These receptors originate from a man in his sixties with acute or convalescent COVID-19.

J is TRBJ1-1 and V is TRBV5-5; no clear D. The length of the CDR3 is 15 residues. V lost 2 bases, J lost 3 bases, and 14 bases lay in between. In germline, CDR1 is SGHKS, CDR2 YYEKEE (reference sequence). Written as DNA, the CDR3 is TGTGCCAGCAGCTTCCGGGGTACTGAGGACACTGAAGCTTTCTTT. Translated, it gives CASSFRGTEDTEAFF.

For the CDR3, the DNA is TGTGCCAGCAGGACGGGACAGATGAACACCGGGGAGCTGTTTTTT. It is translated as CASRTGQMNTGELFF. The rearrangement uses TRBV28 and TRBJ2-2; 7 nucleotides line up with TRBD1. CDR1 is MDHEN and CDR2 is SYDVKM in the germline V gene. The junction had 5 bases not matched to a gene; V was cut back by 6 bases and J by 1 base. The CDR3 spans 15 residues.

The gene calls are TRBV6-5 and TRBJ2-7, with 7 bases lining up with TRBD1. CDR3 size: 14 residues. V was pared by 5 bases and J by 2 bases, with 6 bases of the junction left unmatched. Looked up from germline, CDR1 is MNHEY and CDR2 is SVGAGI. The CDR3 region is CASSSRQGTYEQYV. The CDR3 DNA reads TGTGCCAGCAGTAGCCGACAGGGCACCTACGAGCAGTACGTC.

The V call is TRBV29-1, the J call TRBJ1-1; possible D gene TRBD1, 6 bases. Between the trimmed V and J ends, which lost 3 bases and 2 bases, there was a span of 7 bases. This CDR3 contains 12 residues. Germline CDR1 is SQVTM and CDR2 is ANQGSEA. This CDR3 reads CSVDRGNTEAFF. CDR3 DNA: TGCAGCGTTGACAGGGGAAACACTGAAGCTTTCTTT. Full variable domain (outside the CDR3, taken from reference TRBV29-1 and TRBJ1-1): SAVISQKPSRDICQRGTSLTIQCQVDSQVTMMFWYRQQPGQSLTLIATANQGSEATYESGFVIDKFPISRPNLTFSTLTVSNMSPEDSSIYLCSVDRGNTEAFFGQGTRLTVV.

The chain links TRBV29-1 to TRBJ1-1; D not certain. The CDR3 consists of 14 residues. V dropped 1 base and J dropped 1 base, with 10 bases sitting between them. CDR1 is SQVTM and CDR2 is ANQGSEA in the germline V gene. The CDR3 nucleotides are TGCAGCGTTGAAGTCGCTGAGAGGAACACTGAAGCTTTCTTT. Translated: CSVEVAERNTEAFF. Full variable domain (outside the CDR3, taken from reference TRBV29-1 and TRBJ1-1): SAVISQKPSRDICQRGTSLTIQCQVDSQVTMMFWYRQQPGQSLTLIATANQGSEATYESGFVIDKFPISRPNLTFSTLTVSNMSPEDSSIYLCSVEVAERNTEAFFGQGTRLTVV.

The rearrangement joins TRBV7-2 to TRBJ1-6; 10 bases are a match to TRBD1. V lost 6 bases and J lost 10; bases outside the gene matches: 9. This CDR3 is built from 15 residues. In germline, CDR1 is SGHTA, CDR2 FQGNSA. The CDR3 here is CASRTGTGVMSPLHF. The CDR3 DNA follows: TGTGCCAGCAGAACCGGGACAGGGGTTATGTCACCCCTCCACTTT.

J is TRBJ2-5 and V is TRBV7-9; tentative D call: TRBD2 (5 bases). Germline CDR1 is SEHNR and CDR2 is FQNEAQ (reference sequence). CDR3 length equals 13 residues. Trimming stripped 0 bases from V and 5 bases from J, with 7 bases between. For the CDR3, the DNA is TGTGCCAGCAGCTTAGCAGCGGCGGAGACCCAGTACTTC. Translating gives CASSLAAAETQYF.

The chain employs TRBV18 and TRBJ1-4, with D possibly being TRBD1 (6 bases). Germline V gene data show CDR1 as KGHSH and CDR2 as LQKENI. The length of the CDR3 is 15 residues. Trimming cost V 5 bases and J 5 bases, with 15 bases left between them. The CDR3 reads CASSTTRGANEKLFF. CDR3 DNA sequence: TGTGCCAGCTCAACCACCAGGGGCGCAAATGAAAAACTGTTTTTT.

J is TRBJ2-3 and V is TRBV11-2; 12 bases line up with TRBD2. The V segment lost 5 bases and the J segment 3 bases; nucleotides outside the gene matches: 6. The CDR3 runs to 16 residues. Germline assignment: CDR1 SGHAT and CDR2 FQNNGV. CDR3 residues: CASSLLAGGLTDTQYF. The CDR3 DNA is TGTGCCAGCAGCCTTCTAGCGGGGGGGCTAACAGATACGCAGTATTTT.

This clone was observed once. CDR3 nucleotides: TGCGCCAGCAGCCAACTTATAATTGAAAAACTGTTTTTT. Protein product: CASSQLIIEKLFF. This chain links TRBV4-1 with TRBJ1-4; D is unresolved. Germline CDR1 MGHRA, CDR2 YSYEKL. Deletions cut 2 bases from V and 7 bases from J, with 8 bases between. This CDR3 is built from 13 residues.

The V gene is TRBV7-2, the J gene TRBJ1-5; no definite D call. Between the trimmed V and J ends, which lost 5 bases and 0 bases, there was a span of 11 bases. Germline loops: CDR1 SGHTA, CDR2 FQGNSA. CDR3 length: 15 amino acids. CDR3 protein: CASSPRGNSNQPQHF. DNA for the CDR3: TGTGCCAGCAGCCCCCGGGGAAATAGCAATCAGCCCCAGCATTTT.

The chain uses TRBV28 and TRBJ1-6; 7 positions agree with TRBD1. V trimming: 5 bases; J trimming: 7 bases; junction bases outside the gene matches: 8. CDR3 length: 15 residues. The germline CDR1 and CDR2 sequences are MDHEN and SYDVKM. CDR3 nucleotide sequence: TGTGCCAGCAGTCCCCTAGACAGGGAAAATTCACCCCTCCACTTT. Translating gives CASSPLDRENSPLHF.

The chain uses TRBV14 and TRBJ2-5, with TRBD2 as a possible D gene (5 bases). The V gene lost 3 bases and the J gene lost 1 base, with 9 bases spanning the gap. The CDR3 loop spans 14 amino acids. Germline CDR1 and CDR2: SGHDN and FVKESK. CDR3 bases: TGTGCCAGCAGCCAGGACTTCCTCCAAGAGACCCAGTACTTC. Encoded protein: CASSQDFLQETQYF. Full variable domain (remainder filled in from reference TRBV14 and TRBJ2-5): EAGVTQFPSHSVIEKGQTVTLRCDPISGHDNLYWYRRVMGKEIKFLLHFVKESKQDESGMPNNRFLAERTGGTYSTLKVQPAELEDSGVYFCASSQDFLQETQYFGPGTRLLVL.

The J gene is TRBJ2-1, the V gene TRBV5-6; 8 nucleotides match TRBD2. CDR1 SGHDT and CDR2 YYEEEE come from the germline V gene. V lost 4 bases and J lost 10; bases outside the gene matches: 16. This CDR3 has 16 amino acids. The CDR3 sequence is CASSPTRGGPTWEQFF. In DNA form, the CDR3 reads TGTGCCAGCAGCCCCACCCGGGGGGGGCCGACGTGGGAGCAGTTCTTC.

This clone was counted between two and nine times. DNA of the CDR3: TGTGCCAGCAGAAACGTACGAAAAACAGGGGGCGAAGCTTTCTTT. It codes for CASRNVRKTGGEAFF. J is TRBJ1-1 and V is TRBV6-6; 9 positions agree with TRBD1. V lost 6 bases, J lost 8 bases, and 13 bases stayed unmatched. There are 15 residues in the CDR3. CDR1 and CDR2 from the germline V gene are MNHNY and SVGAGI (reference sequence).

The genes are TRBV3-1 (or the pseudogene TRBV3-2) and TRBJ2-2; TRBD1 matches at 7 bases. The germline CDR1 and CDR2 sequences are LGHDT and YNNKEL (reference sequence). This CDR3 is 15 amino acids long. With V trimmed by 1 base and J by 4 bases, 3 bases remained unmatched. The CDR3 sequence: CASSQGQGPTGELFF. CDR3 sequence (DNA): TGTGCCAGCAGCCAAGGACAGGGACCCACCGGGGAGCTGTTTTTT.

V is TRBV9 and J is TRBJ2-2; 11 nucleotides align to TRBD1. Germline V gene lookup returns CDR1 SGDLS and CDR2 YYNGEE. The V segment lost 4 bases and the J segment 8 bases; nucleotides outside the gene matches: 7. This CDR3 contains 15 residues. The CDR3 coding sequence is TGTGCCAGCAGCACGCGGGGGACAGGGGGAGGGGAGCTGTTTTTT. Residues: CASSTRGTGGGELFF.

CDR3 protein: CASRASGLSSTDTQYF. The CDR3 DNA sequence: TGTGCCAGTCGGGCTAGCGGGTTATCTAGCACAGATACGCAGTATTTT. The chain uses TRBV19 and TRBJ2-3; 8 bases are a match to TRBD2. The V gene end was trimmed by 8 bases and the J gene end by 0 bases; junction bases not matched to a gene: 10. The CDR3 has 16 amino acids. The germline V gene encodes CDR1 LNHDA and CDR2 SQIVND (reference sequence).

The table lists this clone with a few counts. The chain recombines TRBV7-8 with TRBJ1-2; TRBD1 matches 9 bases. V shed 3 bases, J shed 4 bases, and the junction held 6 bases outside the gene matches. The CDR3 has 15 residues. Germline assignment: CDR1 SGHVS and CDR2 FQNEAQ. Here the CDR3 reads CASSLGTGTAYGYTF. Written as DNA, the CDR3 is TGTGCCAGCAGCTTGGGGACAGGGACGGCCTATGGCTACACCTTC.

This clone has only one observation. The chain uses TRBV27 and TRBJ1-5; TRBD1 might be the D (6 bases). CDR3 length equals 15 residues. V was cut by 8 bases and J by 0 bases, with 14 bases left in between. Germline lookup yields CDR1 MNHEY and CDR2 SMNVEV (reference sequence). The CDR3 reads CASGLRGNSNQPQHF. For the CDR3, the DNA is TGTGCCAGCGGGTTGAGGGGGAATAGCAATCAGCCCCAGCATTTT.

The V and J genes are TRBV28 and TRBJ1-2; D is ambiguous. The V and J ends lost 3 bases and 5 bases respectively, with 10 bases between them. The CDR3 spans 13 residues. Germline V lookup: CDR1 MDHEN, CDR2 SYDVKM. The DNA of the CDR3 is TGTGCCAGCAGTTTGTGGCTGACATATGGCTACACCTTC. Protein product: CASSLWLTYGYTF.

This clone has only a few counts. This CDR3 reads CASSFDRGYEQYF. CDR3 DNA: TGTGCCAGCAGCTTCGACAGGGGCTACGAGCAGTACTTC. The chain is built from TRBV7-9 and TRBJ2-7; 8 bases agree with TRBD1. CDR1 and CDR2 (germline): SEHNR, FQNEAQ (reference sequence). The CDR3 consists of 13 residues. With 3 bases clipped from V and 3 bases from J, the junction kept 1 base outside the gene matches.

The rearrangement joins TRBV3-1 (or the pseudogene TRBV3-2) to TRBJ1-6, with D hard to call. Trimming stripped 4 bases from V and 9 bases from J, with 13 bases between. Looked up from germline, CDR1 is LGHDT and CDR2 is YNNKEL (reference sequence). CDR3 length: 14 amino acids. CDR3 amino acids: CASSPASASSPLHF. DNA of the CDR3: TGTGCCAGCAGCCCGGCGTCAGCGAGTTCACCCCTCCACTTT.

V usage is TRBV19 and J usage is TRBJ1-1; 10 bases line up with TRBD1. J was trimmed by 6 bases and V by 8 bases; bases with no gene match: 15. This CDR3 comprises 16 residues. The germline gives CDR1 LNHDA, CDR2 SQIVND (reference sequence). The CDR3 region has the DNA TGTGCCAGTCGTTACCGGGACAGGGGAGATGCGGCTGAAGCTTTCTTT. Protein product: CASRYRDRGDAAEAFF. Full variable domain (rest looked up from reference TRBV19 and TRBJ1-1): DGGITQSPKYLFRKEGQNVTLSCEQNLNHDAMYWYRQDPGQGLRLIYYSQIVNDFQKGDIAEGYSVSREKKESFPLTVTSAQKNPTAFYLCASRYRDRGDAAEAFFGQGTRLTVV.

The chain couples TRBV5-1 to TRBJ1-5, with 7 bases matching TRBD1. Trimming took 2 bases from V and 4 from J; bases not matched to a gene: 3. The CDR3 spans 14 residues. CDR1 is SGHRS, CDR2 YFSETQ, per germline. CDR3 nucleotide sequence: TGCGCCAGCAGCTTAGGGGGCCCGAATCAGCCCCAGCATTTT. This codes for CASSLGGPNQPQHF. The full variable domain, rest sourced from reference TRBV5-1 and TRBJ1-5, is KAGVTQTPRYLIKTRGQQVTLSCSPISGHRSVSWYQQTPGQGLQFLFEYFSETQRNKGNFPGRFSGRQFSNSRSEMNVSTLELGDSALYLCASSLGGPNQPQHFGDGTRLSIL.

The chain carries TRBV28 and TRBJ1-1; 8 nucleotides align to TRBD1. The CDR3 consists of 16 residues. CDR1 and CDR2 from the germline V gene are MDHEN and SYDVKM. V trimming: 2 bases; J trimming: 1 base; junction bases outside the gene matches: 6. The CDR3 DNA follows: TGTGCCAGCAGTTTAGGTGGGACAGGACCGAACACTGAAGCTTTCTTT. It is translated as CASSLGGTGPNTEAFF.

The V call is TRBV6-2 or TRBV6-3, the J call TRBJ2-3, with 11 bases lining up with TRBD2. V dropped 2 bases and J dropped 0; count of bases not matched to a gene: 4. The length of the CDR3 is 17 residues. Germline V CDR1 and CDR2: MNHEY, SVGEGT. The CDR3 nucleotides read TGTGCCAGCAGTTACCCCCCTAGCGGGGGGAGCACAGATACGCAGTATTTT. Translated: CASSYPPSGGSTDTQYF.

The chain has TRBV30 and TRBJ1-2; D is uncertain. The CDR3 is 18 residues long. The V and J ends lost 0 bases and 2 bases respectively, with 22 bases between them. From germline, CDR1 is GTSNPN and CDR2 SVGIG (reference sequence). The CDR3 region has the DNA TGTGCCTGGAGTGTACTTAGTTGGCGGGAGCAAAACAACTATGGCTACACCTTC. Protein sequence: CAWSVLSWREQNNYGYTF. Variable domain in full (rest from reference TRBV30 and TRBJ1-2): SQTIHQWPATLVQPVGSPLSLECTVEGTSNPNLYWYRQAAGRGLQLLFYSVGIGQISSEVPQNLSASRPQDRQFILSSKKLLLSDSGFYLCAWSVLSWREQNNYGYTFGSGTRLTVV.

The rearrangement uses TRBV9 and TRBJ2-7; 10 bases are a match to TRBD1. V shed 4 bases and J 5 bases; nucleotides not matched to a gene: 6. The CDR3 length is 14 residues. Germline CDR1 is SGDLS and CDR2 is YYNGEE. CDR3 protein: CASSQKGQGNEQYF. Here the CDR3 DNA reads TGTGCCAGCAGCCAAAAGGGACAGGGGAACGAGCAGTACTTC.